This T cell receptor beta chain was captured by sequencing in a study of blood T cell repertoires in COVID-19 (dated by TCRdb to 2019 to 2021). For context, the study as a whole: Collaborator samples came from the United States, Italy and Spain and covered acute and convalescent phases of COVID-19. The sample metadata nearly always contained a de-identified subject ID, COVID-19 status, age in years and sex. The repertoires were released in a freely available public database meant as a resource for research on the immune response to SARS-CoV-2. The prospective study material was composed of cDNA or gDNA derived from T cells, B-cell-depleted T cells, or PBMCs. Where available, HLA class I and class II types were taken from metadata supplied by the sample provider and were not determined by assay-based typing. Samples came from the ongoing ImmuneRACE study (first 160 participants) plus 1,254 subjects from 6 global collaborators. Subjects who had been exposed to COVID-19, were actively infected with it, or had recovered from it provided the deeply sampled blood TCRbeta repertoires that made up the dataset.

Results the study describes overall, beyond this receptor: The quantity of clinical and demographic metadata differed by source and by participant and was supplied without curation.

Whole blood was collected in K2EDTA tubes by collaborating institutions according to the institutions' own protocols. For TCRbeta analysis, collaborators shipped samples as frozen whole blood, isolated PBMCs, or DNA extracted from either of those sample types. Inclusive of the bounding cysteine and phenylalanine, the CDR3 is 14 residues long. CDR3 DNA only is kept here, 42 bases in frame from base 1. CDR1 and CDR2, per the germline V gene, are MNHEY and SVGAGI. V lost 8 bases and J lost 0 bases, and the count of bases not matched to a germline gene is 3. TCRbeta CDR3 regions were amplified from genomic DNA using the immunoSEQ Assay, a bias-controlled multiplex PCR. The paper's processing steps were these. The number of nucleated cells in each sample was estimated from the amplification of reference gene primers within the assay. To quantify the absolute abundance of each unique TCRbeta CDR3 rearrangement, sequence reads were collapsed and filtered. For each sample, productive Simpson clonality was calculated as the square root of Simpson's diversity index across productive rearrangements. The source is immuneACCESS, and TCRdb retained only in-frame sequences with V and J called. Part of the clones is not carried over; for the studies checked, unresolved V genes explain less than half of this, and the remainder is unexplained. V and J calls and clone size follow that table, whereas D and trimming were derived from the DNA. In this sample the table shows more than 35,000 clones, 55% to 75% of which occur a single time. The ten largest account for under 6.5% of the sample.

Notes on this clone: The antigen it binds to is not known. Nothing much larger sits one base from this clone, and base qualities are not available.

The sample was peripheral blood. The sequence joins TRBV6-5 to TRBJ1-5; TRBD1 aligns with 8 central bases. The source of this sequence is an older man with acute or convalescent COVID-19. The CDR3 reads CASRTGNSNQPQHF. The DNA sequence reads TGTGCCAGCCGGACAGGGAATAGCAATCAGCCCCAGCATTTT.